The clone carrying this T cell receptor (beta chain) was seen a single time. This entry belongs to a study of blood T cell repertoires in COVID-19. This CDR3 comprises 13 residues. Trimming removed 0 bases at V and 3 bases at J, with 6 bases between. Germline loops: CDR1 SGHNT, CDR2 YYREEE (reference sequence). Method: immunoSEQ multiplex PCR; TCRdb's copy keeps in-frame clones and lacks some. The sample lists approximately 130,000 clones, approximately 90% seen once, with about 1.6% in the top ten. This chain connects TRBV5-4 to TRBJ2-5; no reliable D call. Sequencing was done on a sample of peripheral blood. This TCR derives from a human donor in a cohort sampled during active COVID-19. CDR3 region: CASSLDSKETQYF. The CDR3 DNA sequence: TGTGCCAGCAGCTTGGACAGTAAAGAGACCCAGTACTTC.